This T cell receptor beta chain was identified during a study of CD8+CD57+ T cells in acquired aplastic anemia. Patients chosen for sequencing had CD8+CD57+ cells that had expanded, as shown by flow cytometry. Genomic DNA was employed as the template in profiling TCR beta VDJ and CDR3. TCRdb passed the reads through MiXCR, listing each CDR3 protein once. The top ten clones hold roughly three fifths of a sample with 200,000 to 250,000 distinct CDR3 sequences, over 55% of them seen once. The CDR3 sequence is 13 residues long. Trimming stripped 5 bases from V and 7 bases from J, with 15 bases between. In germline, CDR1 is LNHNV, CDR2 YYDKDF (reference sequence).

The specimen was sorted CD4+, CD8+, or CD8+CD57+ T cells (not recorded which) from PBMCs. V is TRBV15 and J is TRBJ2-7, with D tentatively TRBD2 (6 bases). This receptor was taken from a human donor with aplastic anemia. CDR3 bases: TGTGCCACCAGCGGTGACATGGGGAGGGAGCAGTACTTC. Translating gives CATSGDMGREQYF.